This T cell receptor beta chain was sequenced during a study of PD-L1 blockade in urothelial cancer. Time point meaning: pretreatment peripheral blood. The method was immunoSEQ multiplex PCR; TCRdb's version includes in-frame clones alone and lacks a portion of them. Of around 130,000 clones in the sample, approximately 84% were seen once. Specimen: PBMCs, collected around atezolizumab (anti-PD-L1) treatment. The TCR originated in a man between 45 and 60 years old with urothelial cancer.

The CDR3 protein is CASSRTLSSYEQYF. CDR3 DNA sequence: TGTGCCAGCAGTCGGACATTGAGCTCCTACGAGCAGTACTTC. The chain carries TRBV6-5 and TRBJ2-7; possible D gene TRBD1, 5 bases. Germline lookup yields CDR1 MNHEY and CDR2 SVGAGI. The CDR3 totals 14 residues. The V gene lost 5 bases and the J gene lost 0 bases, with 11 bases spanning the gap.